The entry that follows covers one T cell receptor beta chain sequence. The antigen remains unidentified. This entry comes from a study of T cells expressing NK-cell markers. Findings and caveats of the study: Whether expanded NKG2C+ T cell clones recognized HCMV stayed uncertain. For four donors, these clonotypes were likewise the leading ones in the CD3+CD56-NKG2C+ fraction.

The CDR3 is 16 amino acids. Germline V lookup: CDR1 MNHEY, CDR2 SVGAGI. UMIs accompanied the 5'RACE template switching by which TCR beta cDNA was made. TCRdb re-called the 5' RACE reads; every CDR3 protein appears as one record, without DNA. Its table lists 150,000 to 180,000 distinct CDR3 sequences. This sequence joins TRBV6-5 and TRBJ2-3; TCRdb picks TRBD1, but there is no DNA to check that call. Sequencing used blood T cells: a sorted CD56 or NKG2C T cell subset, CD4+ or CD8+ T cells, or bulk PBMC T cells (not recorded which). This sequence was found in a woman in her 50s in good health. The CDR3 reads CASSLRGTLATDTQYF.